These 28 T cell receptor beta chains share one sample of origin, sequenced in a study of blood T cell repertoires in COVID-19. Assay used: immunoSEQ multiplex PCR; TCRdb lists only in-frame clones, some missing. The top ten clones hold approximately 6.7% of a sample with roughly 200,000 clones, about 89% of them seen once. Sequenced: peripheral blood. The receptors here all came from a middle-aged man with acute or convalescent COVID-19.

The chain links TRBV11-3 to TRBJ1-5, with 12 nucleotides matching TRBD1. From germline, CDR1 is SGHNT and CDR2 YENEEA. There are 18 residues in the CDR3. V lost 5 bases, J lost 0 bases, and 8 bases stayed unmatched. Here the CDR3 reads CASSHGTGGQYSNQPQHF. The CDR3 DNA sequence: TGTGCCAGCAGCCACGGGACAGGGGGCCAGTATAGCAATCAGCCCCAGCATTTT.

The V gene is TRBV5-4, the J gene TRBJ1-2; D gene uncertain. The CDR3 covers 12 residues. The germline gives CDR1 SGHNT, CDR2 YYREEE (reference sequence). With 3 bases removed from V and 1 base from J, the gap between germline ends came to 4 bases. The CDR3 nucleotides read TGTGCCAGCAGCTCCTATAACTATGGCTACACCTTC. Translating gives CASSSYNYGYTF.

The rearrangement links TRBV27 to TRBJ2-3; possible D gene TRBD1, 6 bases. The CDR3 is 15 residues long. Trimming removed 6 bases at V and 1 base at J, with 14 bases between. Per germline, CDR1 MNHEY and CDR2 SMNVEV (reference sequence). Here the CDR3 DNA reads TGTGCCAGCAGATTGGGGTGGACAGGCACAGATACGCAGTATTTT. It yields the protein CASRLGWTGTDTQYF.

The chain employs TRBV5-1 and TRBJ1-2; 8 bases agree with TRBD1. The CDR3 length is 13 residues. Germline V gene sequence: CDR1 SGHRS, CDR2 YFSETQ. V lost 0 bases to trimming and J lost 6 bases; unmatched junction nucleotides: 1. The CDR3 spells CASSLGQGNGYTF. The DNA for the CDR3 is TGCGCCAGCAGCTTGGGACAGGGGAATGGCTACACCTTC.

V and J are TRBV18 and TRBJ2-1, with TRBD2 identical over 7 bases. CDR3 length equals 16 residues. The germline V gene encodes CDR1 KGHSH and CDR2 LQKENI. V gave up 3 bases and J gave up 5 bases; unmatched junction bases: 10. This chain's CDR3 is CASSPLVERGNNEQFF. For the CDR3, the DNA is TGTGCCAGCTCACCGTTGGTAGAGCGGGGCAACAATGAGCAGTTCTTC.

The rearrangement joins TRBV6-2 or TRBV6-3 to TRBJ1-2; maybe TRBD1 (5 bases). CDR1 and CDR2 from the germline V gene are MNHEY and SVGEGT. The CDR3 spans 13 residues. Trimming removed 5 bases at V and 4 bases at J, with 11 bases between. CDR3: CASSRQSLYGYTF. The CDR3 nucleotides are TGTGCCAGCAGTCGACAGTCGCTCTATGGCTACACCTTC.

This chain joins TRBV24-1 and TRBJ2-1; 11 nucleotides line up with TRBD2. The junction had 5 bases not matched to a gene; V was cut back by 5 bases and J by 3 bases. CDR1 and CDR2 (germline): KGHDR, SFDVKD. CDR3 size: 16 residues. Here the CDR3 DNA reads TGTGCCACCAGTGGGGATAGCGGGGGGGTCTACAATGAGCAGTTCTTC. Residues: CATSGDSGGVYNEQFF.

This clone was found a few times. The rearrangement links TRBV10-3 to TRBJ1-6, with TRBD1 matching over 7 bases. From germline, CDR1 is ENHRY and CDR2 SYGVKD. Trimming at V came to 6 bases and at J to 13 bases, leaving 9 bases not matched to a gene. This CDR3 has 13 residues. The CDR3 sequence: CAISRDSPGPLHF. The CDR3 coding sequence is TGTGCCATCAGCCGGGACAGCCCGGGGCCCCTCCACTTT.

This clone was counted a single time. The chain's CDR3 is CATSRRTVDYGYTF. CDR3 nucleotide sequence: TGTGCCACCAGCAGGAGGACAGTTGACTATGGCTACACCTTC. This chain joins TRBV15 and TRBJ1-2; TRBD1 might be the D (6 bases). The CDR3 contains 14 residues. Germline CDR1 is LNHNV and CDR2 is YYDKDF (reference sequence). The V end lost 3 bases, the J end lost 3 bases, and 11 bases lay between the germline ends.

The chain has TRBV7-6 and TRBJ1-2; 7 bases are shared with TRBD1. The CDR3 has 13 residues. V gave up 0 bases and J gave up 6 bases; unmatched junction bases: 1. The germline gives CDR1 SGHVS, CDR2 FNYEAQ. CDR3 DNA sequence: TGTGCCAGCAGCTTAGCGCAGGGGGATGGCTACACCTTC. It translates to CASSLAQGDGYTF.

CDR3: CASSPRQENTGELFF. The CDR3 nucleotides read TGTGCCAGCAGCCCCCGACAGGAGAACACCGGGGAGCTGTTTTTT. The genes are TRBV5-4 and TRBJ2-2; weak D call: TRBD1 (6 bases). Germline CDR1 is SGHNT and CDR2 is YYREEE (reference sequence). This CDR3 comprises 15 residues. V was pared by 4 bases and J by 1 base, with 11 bases between.

The V gene is TRBV5-6, the J gene TRBJ1-2, with 8 bases lining up with TRBD1. The CDR3 length is 14 residues. Germline V gene sequence: CDR1 SGHDT, CDR2 YYEEEE. Losses at the gene ends were 4 bases for V and 4 bases for J; bases not matched to a gene: 6. CDR3 bases: TGTGCCAGCAGCCAGGGGGACAGGCCCTATGGCTACACCTTC. Amino acids: CASSQGDRPYGYTF.

The J gene is TRBJ2-3, the V gene TRBV6-5, with no clear D. Germline V gives CDR1 MNHEY, CDR2 SVGAGI. Trimming left V 6 bases short and J 4 bases short, with 8 bases between. This CDR3 is 12 amino acids long. This chain's CDR3 is CASRLTSDTQYF. CDR3 coding DNA: TGTGCCAGCAGGTTGACATCAGATACGCAGTATTTT.

The V call is TRBV5-1, the J call TRBJ2-1; 12 bases align to TRBD2. Per germline, CDR1 SGHRS and CDR2 YFSETQ. V lost 4 bases to trimming and J lost 8 bases; unmatched junction nucleotides: 7. The CDR3 has 15 amino acids. CDR3 nucleotide sequence: TGCGCCAGCAGCCCTCTAGCGGGGGGGACTTATGAGCAGTTCTTC. Its protein is CASSPLAGGTYEQFF.

V and J are TRBV10-3 and TRBJ2-2, with 8 bases lining up with TRBD1. The CDR3 loop spans 14 amino acids. V lost 11 bases, J lost 0 bases, and 5 bases stayed unmatched. Per the germline V gene, CDR1 is ENHRY and CDR2 is SYGVKD. The CDR3 is CAANRGANTGELFF. In nucleotides, the CDR3 is TGTGCCGCCAACAGGGGGGCGAACACCGGGGAGCTGTTTTTT.

This clone was seen only once. V is TRBV18 and J is TRBJ1-1; 9 nucleotides agree with TRBD1. CDR3 length: 12 amino acids. Per germline, CDR1 KGHSH and CDR2 LQKENI. Trimming at V came to 6 bases and at J to 10 bases, leaving 6 bases not matched to a gene. Written as DNA, the CDR3 is TGTGCCAGCTCGGGACAGGGAACAGGAGCTTTCTTT. This encodes CASSGQGTGAFF.

The rearrangement uses TRBV5-1 and TRBJ1-1; TRBD1 is a possible D gene (5 bases). The CDR3 consists of 13 residues. The germline gives CDR1 SGHRS, CDR2 YFSETQ. Trimming took off 5 bases at V and 6 bases at J, with 14 bases between the two ends. CDR3 amino acids: CASRMGWGPEAFF. The CDR3 bases are TGCGCCAGCAGGATGGGGTGGGGCCCTGAAGCTTTCTTT.

The J gene is TRBJ1-5, the V gene TRBV4-1, with D perhaps TRBD1 (6 bases). Trimming shortened V by 3 bases and J by 1 base, and 10 bases separated the two germline ends. The CDR3 is made up of 15 amino acids. Germline CDR1 is MGHRA and CDR2 is YSYEKL. The CDR3: CASSQIQGSNQPQHF. The CDR3 region has the DNA TGCGCCAGCAGCCAGATACAGGGAAGCAATCAGCCCCAGCATTTT.

V usage is TRBV11-2 and J usage is TRBJ2-5; 7 bases line up with TRBD1. The CDR3 length is 17 residues. The V gene end was trimmed by 6 bases and the J gene end by 3 bases; junction bases not matched to a gene: 16. Germline V lookup: CDR1 SGHAT, CDR2 FQNNGV. CDR3 in DNA: TGTGCCAGCAGACGCGGACAGGTTGATATTACAAAAGAGACCCAGTACTTC. This codes for CASRRGQVDITKETQYF.

The CDR3 DNA follows: TGCGCCAGCAGTAAGACAGGGATGGAGGCTGAAGCTTTCTTT. Protein sequence: CASSKTGMEAEAFF. The V call is TRBV10-1, the J call TRBJ1-1; 7 nucleotides agree with TRBD1. The CDR3 covers 14 residues. Germline CDR1 reads WNHNN; CDR2 reads SYGVQD (reference sequence). Germline trimming cut 5 bases from V and 6 bases from J; bases unmatched to any gene: 9.

The V call is TRBV3-1 (or the pseudogene TRBV3-2), the J call TRBJ2-5; 11 positions match TRBD2. J was trimmed by 3 bases and V by 2 bases; bases with no gene match: 11. This CDR3 spans 18 amino acids. Per the germline V gene, CDR1 is LGHDT and CDR2 is YNNKEL (reference sequence). The CDR3 is CASSQPLASGGLEETQYF. CDR3 in DNA: TGTGCCAGCAGCCAACCGCTTGCTAGCGGGGGGTTAGAAGAGACCCAGTACTTC.

The chain is built from TRBV7-8 and TRBJ2-7, with 8 bases identical to TRBD1. Unmatched junction bases numbered 3, after V lost 5 bases and J lost 3 bases. The CDR3 length is 13 residues. Germline CDR1 SGHVS, CDR2 FQNEAQ. CDR3 DNA sequence: TGTGCCAGCAGCCGGACAGGGATCTACGAGCAGTACTTC. Protein sequence: CASSRTGIYEQYF.

V usage is TRBV5-1 and J usage is TRBJ1-6; D might be TRBD1 (5 bases). The V end was cut by 0 bases, the J end by 7 bases, with 5 bases between. CDR1 and CDR2 from the germline V gene are SGHRS and YFSETQ. This CDR3 region has 13 residues. CDR3 nucleotides: TGCGCCAGCAGCTTGGGACAGAATTCACCCCTCCACTTT. Translating it yields CASSLGQNSPLHF. Based on the CDR3 plus reference TRBV5-1 and TRBJ1-6, the full variable domain is KAGVTQTPRYLIKTRGQQVTLSCSPISGHRSVSWYQQTPGQGLQFLFEYFSETQRNKGNFPGRFSGRQFSNSRSEMNVSTLELGDSALYLCASSLGQNSPLHFGNGTRLTVT.

The chain recombines TRBV7-2 with TRBJ1-1; no clear D gene. The V end was cut by 1 base, the J end by 1 base, with 4 bases between. Germline-derived CDR1 and CDR2 are SGHTA and FQGNSA. The CDR3 contains 13 residues. CDR3 amino acids: CASSLDTNTEAFF. CDR3 DNA sequence: TGTGCCAGCAGCTTAGACACGAACACTGAAGCTTTCTTT.

The CDR3 nucleotides are TGTGCCAGCAGCCCGCGGGGGGGGTCAGAGACCCAGTACTTC. It translates to CASSPRGGSETQYF. This rearrangement joins TRBV5-4 to TRBJ2-5; 9 bases agree with TRBD2. Per the germline V gene, CDR1 is SGHNT and CDR2 is YYREEE (reference sequence). V shed 4 bases and J 4 bases; nucleotides not matched to a gene: 5. The CDR3 is made up of 14 amino acids.

As for this clone: The same CDR3 can be traced to other DNA sequences in this sample. V is TRBV6-5 and J is TRBJ1-4, with D perhaps matching TRBD1 (6 bases). Germline assignment: CDR1 MNHEY and CDR2 SVGAGI. Trimming left V 6 bases short and J 2 bases short, with 7 bases between. This CDR3 has 13 amino acids. The CDR3 DNA reads TGTGCCAGCAGGCAGGGGACTAATGAAAAACTGTTTTTT. It yields the protein CASRQGTNEKLFF.

V and J are TRBV27 and TRBJ2-3; 9 bases fit TRBD2. Germline CDR1 MNHEY, CDR2 SMNVEV (reference sequence). Trimming took 5 bases from V and 4 from J; bases not matched to a gene: 4. The CDR3 covers 14 residues. The CDR3 is CASSIIAGADTQYF. In DNA form, the CDR3 reads TGTGCCAGCAGTATAATAGCGGGGGCAGATACGCAGTATTTT.

The chain uses TRBV7-2 and TRBJ2-2; D ambiguous. The germline V gene encodes CDR1 SGHTA and CDR2 FQGNSA. V was clipped by 5 bases and J by 1 base, with 8 bases between them. The CDR3 runs 14 residues. CDR3 coding DNA: TGTGCCAGCAGCGAATCGGGGAACACCGGGGAGCTGTTTTTT. Translation: CASSESGNTGELFF.